This T cell receptor (beta chain) was obtained from a study of shared clonotypes between healthy human individuals. Method: immunoSEQ multiplex PCR; TCRdb's copy keeps in-frame clones and lacks some. The table has more than 2,000,000 clones, about 92% seen once. Germline CDR1 and CDR2: MDHEN and SYDVKM. Between the trimmed V and J ends, which lost 2 bases and 6 bases, there was a span of 14 bases. The CDR3 is 14 residues long. The sample was naive CD4+ T cells from PBMCs. Subset defined: CD45RA+ positively selected. V usage is TRBV28 and J usage is TRBJ2-7; D is unclear. The clonotype was recovered from a man aged 18 to 30 in good health. Some clones in this sample may be carry-over from other donors' samples. CDR3 sequence reads: CASSLKVFLGEQYF. CDR3 nucleotide sequence: TGTGCCAGCAGTTTAAAGGTATTTCTTGGCGAGCAGTACTTC.